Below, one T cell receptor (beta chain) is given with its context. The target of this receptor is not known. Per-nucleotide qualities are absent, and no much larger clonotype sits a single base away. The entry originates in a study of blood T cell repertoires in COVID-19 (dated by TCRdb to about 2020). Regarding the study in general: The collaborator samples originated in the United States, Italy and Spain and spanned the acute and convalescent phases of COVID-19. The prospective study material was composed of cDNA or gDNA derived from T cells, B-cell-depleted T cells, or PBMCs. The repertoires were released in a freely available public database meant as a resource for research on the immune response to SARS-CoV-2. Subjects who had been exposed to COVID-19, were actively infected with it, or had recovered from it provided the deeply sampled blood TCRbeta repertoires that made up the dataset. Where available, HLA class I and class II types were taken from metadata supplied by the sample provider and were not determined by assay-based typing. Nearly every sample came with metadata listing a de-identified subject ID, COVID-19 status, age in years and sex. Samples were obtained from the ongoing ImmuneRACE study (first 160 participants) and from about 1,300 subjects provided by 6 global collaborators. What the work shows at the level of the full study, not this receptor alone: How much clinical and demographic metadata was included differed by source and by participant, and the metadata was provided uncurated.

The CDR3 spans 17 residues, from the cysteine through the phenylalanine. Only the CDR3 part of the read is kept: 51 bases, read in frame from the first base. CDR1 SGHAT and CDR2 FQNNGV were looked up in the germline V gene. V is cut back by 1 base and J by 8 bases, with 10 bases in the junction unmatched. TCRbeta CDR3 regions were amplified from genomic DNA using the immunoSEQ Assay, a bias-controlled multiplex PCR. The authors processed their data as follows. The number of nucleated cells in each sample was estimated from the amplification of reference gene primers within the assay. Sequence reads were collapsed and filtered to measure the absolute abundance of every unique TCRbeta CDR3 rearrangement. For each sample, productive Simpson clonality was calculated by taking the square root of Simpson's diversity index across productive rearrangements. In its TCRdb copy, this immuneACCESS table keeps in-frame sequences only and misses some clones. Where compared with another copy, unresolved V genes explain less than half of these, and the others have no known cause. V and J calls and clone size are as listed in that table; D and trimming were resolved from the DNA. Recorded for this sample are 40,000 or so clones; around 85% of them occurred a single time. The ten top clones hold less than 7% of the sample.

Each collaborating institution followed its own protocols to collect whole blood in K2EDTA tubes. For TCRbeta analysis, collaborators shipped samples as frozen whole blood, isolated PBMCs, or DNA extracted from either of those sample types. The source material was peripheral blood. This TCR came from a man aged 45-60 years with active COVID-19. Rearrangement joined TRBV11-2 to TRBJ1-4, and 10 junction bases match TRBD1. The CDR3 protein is CASSLGQRTGGLEKLFF. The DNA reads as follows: TGTGCCAGCAGCTTAGGCCAACGGACAGGGGGTTTGGAAAAACTGTTTTTT.